Following are 18 T cell receptor beta chains from one sample sequenced in a study of cytomegalovirus exposure and HLA in healthy donors. It was with 60 Vbeta and 13 Jbeta primers that the PCR ran. This table comes from immunoSEQ multiplex PCR, and its TCRdb copy is limited to in-frame clones, with some not included. The sample consists of approximately 170,000 clones, over 75% of them appearing once. Sequencing used PBMCs. These receptors all come from a man aged 50-60 years in good health and CMV-seropositive.

The gene calls are TRBV2 and TRBJ2-2; D is possibly TRBD2 (5 bases). V dropped 0 bases and J dropped 7 bases, with 12 bases sitting between them. The CDR3 is 15 residues long. Germline loops: CDR1 SNHLY, CDR2 FYNNEI. This CDR3 reads CASSEAAGMDGELFF. As DNA, the CDR3 is TGTGCCAGCAGTGAAGCGGCCGGGATGGACGGGGAGCTGTTTTTT.

This chain connects TRBV20-1 to TRBJ1-3; unclear D gene. This CDR3 is 11 amino acids long. Germline lookup yields CDR1 DFQATT and CDR2 SNEGSKA (reference sequence). V was trimmed by 3 bases and J by 3 bases, leaving 3 bases between them. The CDR3, as DNA: TGCAGTGCTAGTCTTGGAAACACCATATATTTT. Encoded protein: CSASLGNTIYF.

V and J are TRBV10-3 and TRBJ2-1, with D perhaps matching TRBD1 (5 bases). Trimming cost V 1 base and J 10 bases, with 11 bases left between them. The CDR3 has 13 amino acids. Germline-derived CDR1 and CDR2 are ENHRY and SYGVKD. The CDR3 sequence: CAISEYQGGEQFF. DNA of the CDR3: TGTGCCATCAGTGAGTATCAGGGTGGGGAGCAGTTCTTC.

The chain has TRBV6-5 and TRBJ1-1, with a tentative D call TRBD1 (6 bases). The length of the CDR3 is 15 residues. V lost 0 bases and J 2 bases, leaving 10 bases between the germline ends. The V gene's germline CDR1 is MNHEY and CDR2 SVGAGI. In nucleotides, the CDR3 is TGTGCCAGCAGTTACTCGAACAGGGCCAACACTGAAGCTTTCTTT. Translated: CASSYSNRANTEAFF.

V usage is TRBV6-5 and J usage is TRBJ1-2; D uncertain. This CDR3 spans 13 amino acids. Per germline, CDR1 MNHEY and CDR2 SVGAGI. Trimming took off 0 bases at V and 4 bases at J, with 6 bases between the two ends. Written as DNA, the CDR3 is TGTGCCAGCAGTTACTCGCGTTCCTATGGCTACACCTTC. Its protein is CASSYSRSYGYTF.

In this sample, this clone turned up a few times. V is TRBV6-6 and J is TRBJ1-5; D possibly corresponds to TRBD1 (6 bases). V was trimmed by 6 bases and J by 0 bases, leaving 15 bases between them. The germline V gene encodes CDR1 MNHNY and CDR2 SVGAGI (reference sequence). The length of the CDR3 is 16 residues. The CDR3 reads CASRITGPYSNQPQHF. The CDR3 DNA reads as TGTGCCAGCAGGATCACAGGGCCCTATAGCAATCAGCCCCAGCATTTT.

The rearrangement joins TRBV6-5 to TRBJ2-3; 11 nucleotides agree with TRBD2. This CDR3 has 13 residues. With 10 bases clipped from V and 6 bases from J, the junction kept 6 bases outside the gene matches. Germline V gene data show CDR1 as MNHEY and CDR2 as SVGAGI. This CDR3 is CATGLADVDTQYF. Here the CDR3 DNA reads TGTGCCACGGGACTAGCGGACGTGGATACGCAGTATTTT.

V is TRBV7-2 and J is TRBJ1-1; tentatively, D is TRBD1 (5 bases). Between the trimmed V and J ends, which lost 3 bases and 1 base, there was a span of 9 bases. Germline V gives CDR1 SGHTA, CDR2 FQGNSA. The CDR3 spans 14 residues. CDR3 amino acids: CASSFGHSNTEAFF. As DNA, the CDR3 is TGTGCCAGCAGCTTCGGACATTCGAACACTGAAGCTTTCTTT. Full variable domain (outside the CDR3, taken from reference TRBV7-2 and TRBJ1-1): GAGVSQSPSNKVTEKGKDVELRCDPISGHTALYWYRQSLGQGLEFLIYFQGNSAPDKSGLPSDRFSAERTGGSVSTLTIQRTQQEDSAVYLCASSFGHSNTEAFFGQGTRLTVV.

This clone was observed a few times. V gene TRBV9 combines with J gene TRBJ2-1; 9 bases are a match to TRBD2. CDR3 length equals 15 residues. Trimming took 8 bases from V and 7 from J; bases not matched to a gene: 13. Germline V gene sequence: CDR1 SGDLS, CDR2 YYNGEE. CDR3 amino acids: CASGSPSGALNEQFF. CDR3 coding DNA: TGTGCCAGTGGCTCCCCTAGCGGGGCCTTAAATGAGCAGTTCTTC.

For the CDR3, the DNA is TGTGCCAGCAGAAATAACAGCTCCTACGAGCAGTACTTC. Amino acid sequence: CASRNNSSYEQYF. V usage is TRBV27 and J usage is TRBJ2-7, with no clear D. Per the germline V gene, CDR1 is MNHEY and CDR2 is SMNVEV (reference sequence). There are 13 residues in the CDR3. V lost 6 bases, J lost 0 bases, and 9 bases lay in between.

The chain links TRBV4-1 to TRBJ2-1; 10 bases line up with TRBD1. V shed 6 bases, J shed 4 bases, and the junction held 9 bases outside the gene matches. The CDR3 loop spans 16 amino acids. Germline CDR1 MGHRA, CDR2 YSYEKL. The DNA of the CDR3 is TGCGCCAGCAGTCAACCGGGACAGGGGAAATACAATGAGCAGTTCTTC. As protein: CASSQPGQGKYNEQFF.

CDR3 DNA: TGTGCCTGGAGTGTACAGGCCGACTATGGCTACACCTTC. Residues: CAWSVQADYGYTF. The rearrangement uses TRBV30 and TRBJ1-2; a possible D gene is TRBD1 (5 bases). There are 13 residues in the CDR3. CDR1 and CDR2 (germline): GTSNPN, SVGIG (reference sequence). Trimming left V 0 bases short and J 3 bases short, with 8 bases between.

The rearrangement links TRBV28 to TRBJ1-2, with D maybe TRBD1 (6 bases). Germline V gives CDR1 MDHEN, CDR2 SYDVKM. Trimming pared 1 base from V and 7 bases from J, leaving 10 bases between. This CDR3 has 13 residues. The DNA for the CDR3 is TGTGCCAGCAGTTTATCCAGGGGTTCTGGCTACACCTTC. It is translated as CASSLSRGSGYTF.

The rearrangement joins TRBV30 to TRBJ1-5, with 10 bases identical to TRBD1. CDR1 GTSNPN and CDR2 SVGIG come from the germline V gene (reference sequence). The ends lost 2 bases at V and 1 base at J; junction bases unmatched: 5. The CDR3 consists of 16 residues. CDR3 protein: CAWSTGQGISNQPQHF. In DNA form, the CDR3 reads TGTGCCTGGAGTACGGGACAGGGGATAAGCAATCAGCCCCAGCATTTT.

The chain carries TRBV7-2 and TRBJ2-5; D ambiguous. CDR3 length: 13 residues. Per the germline V gene, CDR1 is SGHTA and CDR2 is FQGNSA. The V and J ends lost 4 bases and 1 base respectively, with 7 bases between them. CDR3 DNA: TGTGCCAGCAGCTCCTCGGTCCAAGAGACCCAGTACTTC. Residues: CASSSSVQETQYF.

The genes are TRBV7-3 and TRBJ2-7, with 8 positions matching TRBD1. Germline trimming cut 5 bases from V and 2 bases from J; bases unmatched to any gene: 14. Germline V gene data show CDR1 as SGHTA and CDR2 as FQGTGA. This CDR3 is built from 17 residues. CDR3 in amino acids: CASSPTQGARIAYEQYF. CDR3 nucleotide sequence: TGTGCCAGCAGCCCCACCCAGGGGGCCCGTATAGCCTACGAGCAGTACTTC.

The CDR3 sequence is CASSLAQNRENYGYTF. CDR3 DNA: TGTGCCAGCAGCTTAGCGCAGAACAGGGAGAACTATGGCTACACCTTC. The genes are TRBV7-2 and TRBJ1-2, with a tentative D call TRBD1 (6 bases). Looked up from germline, CDR1 is SGHTA and CDR2 is FQGNSA. This CDR3 contains 16 residues. V lost 0 bases to trimming and J lost 2 bases, with 13 bases between them.

The chain is built from TRBV6-1 and TRBJ1-4; D not resolved. There are 13 residues in the CDR3. The germline gives CDR1 MNHNS, CDR2 SASEGT. The V gene lost 6 bases and the J gene lost 7 bases, with 12 bases spanning the gap. The CDR3 DNA reads TGTGCCAGCAGGGGTGCTGGAGCTGAAAAACTGTTTTTT. Its protein is CASRGAGAEKLFF.